This is a list of T cell receptor beta chains from one sample in a study of OX40 agonist ivuxolimab in advanced cancers. Profiled with immunoSEQ multiplex PCR; TCRdb holds only in-frame clones, not every one. The table lists around 36,000 clones, around four fifths of them singletons. This specimen consisted of CD4+ or CD8+ T cells sorted from blood, obtained in a trial of the OX40 agonist ivuxolimab. The origin of the receptors is an adult with an advanced solid tumor such as melanoma, head and neck, liver or kidney cancer. CDR3s include the opening cysteine and the closing phenylalanine or tryptophan. A D gene is named only where the DNA matches it firmly. Clone sizes are given selectively: once, few, many, or a class where the clone is expanded.

>NA|TRBV28|TRBJ2-2|NA
TGTGCCAGCAGTCTCCAGGTCGGGGAGCTGTTTTTT
CASSLQVGELFF
>few|TRBV7-2|TRBJ2-3|TRBD2
TGTGCCAGCAGTACCACTAGCGGGGGTGAGGTGGATACGCAGTATTTT
CASSTTSGGEVDTQYF
>NA|TRBV11-2|TRBJ2-3|NA
TGTGCCAGCAGCCCAGTTGGTGGCGGGAGCACAGATACGCAGTATTTT
CASSPVGGGSTDTQYF
>NA|TRBV30|TRBJ1-3|NA
TGTGCCTGCCCGGGGCCCGGAAACACCATATATTTT
CACPGPGNTIYF
>NA|TRBV6-4|TRBJ2-2|NA
TGTGCCAGCAGTGAAGAGTCTACAGCGAACACCGGGGAGCTGTTTTTT
CASSEESTANTGELFF
>NA|TRBV11-2|TRBJ2-7|NA
TGTGCCAGCAGCCAACCATCCTCGTCCTACGAGCAGTACTTC
CASSQPSSSYEQYF
>NA|TRBV5-5|TRBJ2-1|NA
TGTGCCAGCAGCTTAGACCCGGGGGTTTACAATGAGCAGTTCTTC
CASSLDPGVYNEQFF
>NA|TRBV7-9|TRBJ1-1|NA
TGTGCCAGCAGCTCACTCTCGTTAGGGAACACTGAAGCTTTCTTT
CASSSLSLGNTEAFF
>once|TRBV5-8|TRBJ1-2|NA
TGTGCCAGCAGCTTGGGACGGACAGCTAACTATGGCTACACCTTC
CASSLGRTANYGYTF
>NA|TRBV19|TRBJ1-1|TRBD1
TGTGCCAGCGGACCGAGGGGCCTCCCGGGACAGGGAAGGTCGGCTGAAGCTTTCTTT
CASGPRGLPGQGRSAEAFF
>NA|TRBV6-4|TRBJ2-1|TRBD2
TGTGCCAGCACCCCCGGGACGGGAGGTCCCTATGAGCAGTTCTTC
CASTPGTGGPYEQFF
>NA|TRBV6-1|TRBJ2-7|TRBD1
TGTGCCAGCAGTGAAAACGACAGGGGCCTCTACGAGCAGTACTTC
CASSENDRGLYEQYF
>NA|TRBV6-6|TRBJ2-2|NA
TGTGCCAGCAGTTACTCAGGTGACGCCGGGGAGCTGTTTTTT
CASSYSGDAGELFF
>NA|TRBV7-3|TRBJ2-3|NA
TGTGCCAGCAGCATCAAACCGTTAACCCCTGGGGGGCGCACAGATACGCAGTATTTT
CASSIKPLTPGGRTDTQYF
>few|TRBV27|TRBJ1-5|NA
TGTGCCAGCAGTTGGGCAGCTAGCAATCAGCCCCAGCATTTT
CASSWAASNQPQHF
>NA|TRBV30|TRBJ2-3|NA
TGTGCCTGGATTGGTGGGGGAGGCACAGATACGCAGTATTTT
CAWIGGGGTDTQYF
>NA|TRBV19|TRBJ2-5|NA
TGTGCCAGTACTGACCCTATTTACGGGGAGACCCAGTACTTC
CASTDPIYGETQYF
>NA|TRBV7-5|TRBJ2-3|NA
TGTGCCAGAAGACCCACTAGCGGGAGTCCCTGGGGCACAGATACGCAGTATTTT
CARRPTSGSPWGTDTQYF
>NA|TRBV6-1|TRBJ1-2|NA
TGTGCCAGCAGTGAAGGGGACCTTGGCTACACCTTC
CASSEGDLGYTF
>NA|TRBV5-3|TRBJ1-4|NA
TGTGCCAGAAGCGACTCGGACGTTATACGGGAAAAACTGTTTTTT
CARSDSDVIREKLFF
>NA|TRBV11-2|TRBJ1-1|NA
TGTGCCAGCAGCTTAGCGAGAGGCGACTTTGGGGCTTTCTTT
CASSLARGDFGAFF
>NA|TRBV6-1|TRBJ2-2|TRBD1
TGTGCCAGCAGTGTAGAGACAGGGGGCACCGGGGAGCTGTTTTTT
CASSVETGGTGELFF
>NA|TRBV19|TRBJ2-5|NA
TGTGCCAGTAGTCGACAGGGGAGGGGAGAGACCCAGTACTTC
CASSRQGRGETQYF
>NA|TRBV2|TRBJ2-5|NA
TGTGCCAGCATGCAGAACTATGTGACCCAGTACTTC
CASMQNYVTQYF
>NA|TRBV5-1|TRBJ2-3|NA
TGCGCCAGCAGCTTACAGGCTGTAACAGATACGCAGTATTTT
CASSLQAVTDTQYF
>few|TRBV2|TRBJ1-2|NA
TGTGCCAGCAGCCCCGGACGCGGCTACACCTTC
CASSPGRGYTF
>NA|TRBV6-6|TRBJ2-7|TRBD2
TGTGCCAGCAGTTACCCGACTAGCGGGAAAAAGTCCGAGCAGTACTTC
CASSYPTSGKKSEQYF
>NA|TRBV5-1|TRBJ1-5|NA
TGCGCCAGCAGCTTGGGGCCAGTAGATTATAGCAATCAGCCCCAGCATTTT
CASSLGPVDYSNQPQHF
>NA|TRBV6-4|TRBJ2-3|NA
TGTGCCAGCAGTGCGAGGGAGTCAGATACGCAGTATTTT
CASSARESDTQYF
>NA|TRBV5-1|TRBJ2-4|TRBD2
TGCGCCAGCAGCCTCGGGAGGCCAGGGCCAACCGTAAACATTCAGTACTTC
CASSLGRPGPTVNIQYF
>NA|TRBV11-2|TRBJ2-1|TRBD1
TGTGCCAGCAGCTTAGAGTTGAACAGGGGAAGAATCTTC
CASSLELNRGRIF
>once|TRBV6-1|TRBJ1-4|TRBD1
TGTGCCAGCAAGCTCGAGGGGGCGGGAGAAAAACTGTTTTTT
CASKLEGAGEKLFF